Below, 3 T cell receptor beta chains from the same sample are listed, as sequenced in a study of response to subunit inactivated influenza vaccine. TCRdb re-derived calls from the RT-PCR reads in MiXCR, one entry per CDR3 protein. The sample carries hundreds of thousands of distinct CDR3 sequences, 14% recorded once. The sequences come from PBMCs from blood, collected 14 to 15 days before vaccination. These receptors all come from a man aged 45-65 years who received an inactivated influenza vaccine.

The chain combines TRBV29-1 with TRBJ2-5; D remains unclear. V dropped 6 bases and J dropped 5 bases, with 16 bases sitting between them. This CDR3 spans 13 amino acids. From germline, CDR1 is SQVTM and CDR2 ANQGSEA. DNA of the CDR3: TGCAGCGTGGAGACCCAAAGACGGGAGACCCAGTACTTC. It yields the protein CSVETQRRETQYF.

This clonotype has only a few counts. The V call is TRBV6-6, the J call TRBJ2-2; D is possibly TRBD1 (6 bases). The CDR3 consists of 15 residues. Germline V lookup: CDR1 MNHNY, CDR2 SVGAGI (reference sequence). V lost 8 bases to trimming and J lost 3 bases, with 16 bases between them. The CDR3, as DNA: TGTGCCAGCTCCAAGTGGGGGCCTGACACCGGGGAGCTGTTTTTT. Protein: CASSKWGPDTGELFF.

This clonotype has only a few counts. The chain combines TRBV29-1 with TRBJ1-2; D unresolved. The CDR3 is 14 amino acids. The germline gives CDR1 SQVTM, CDR2 ANQGSEA. Trimming stripped 5 bases from V and 0 bases from J, with 13 bases between. Written as DNA, the CDR3 is TGCAGCGTTACCGCGCGGGCGACTAACTATGGCTACACCTTC. This sequence encodes CSVTARATNYGYTF.